The 26 T cell receptor beta chains listed next were all sequenced from one sample in a study of cytomegalovirus exposure and HLA in healthy donors. The primer mix had 60 Vbeta and 13 Jbeta primers. The repertoire was sequenced with immunoSEQ multiplex PCR; TCRdb's copy has only in-frame clones and lacks some. The sample yields 110,000 to 150,000 clones, around 79% seen once. The specimen was PBMCs. The receptors were sampled from a woman aged 25 to 39 in good health and CMV-seronegative.

In its sample, this clone was seen once. The V and J genes are TRBV6-1 and TRBJ2-7; D not resolved. The CDR3 runs to 13 residues. CDR1 is MNHNS, CDR2 SASEGT, per germline. V was cut by 1 base and J by 3 bases, with 7 bases left in between. This CDR3 is CASSEVADYEQYF. Here the CDR3 DNA reads TGTGCCAGCAGTGAAGTCGCGGACTACGAGCAGTACTTC.

The rearrangement links TRBV29-1 to TRBJ2-2; the match to TRBD2 covers 7 bases. There are 15 residues in the CDR3. V trimming: 4 bases; J trimming: 4 bases; junction bases outside the gene matches: 9. Germline V gives CDR1 SQVTM, CDR2 ANQGSEA. CDR3 sequence (DNA): TGCAGCGTTGGCGTGGGGGGGAAGTCCACCGGGGAGCTGTTTTTT. Translating it yields CSVGVGGKSTGELFF.

The V call is TRBV4-1, the J call TRBJ2-3; D is perhaps TRBD1 (6 bases). The V gene's germline CDR1 is MGHRA and CDR2 YSYEKL. Trimming stripped 0 bases from V and 2 bases from J, with 15 bases between. The CDR3 consists of 17 residues. CDR3 DNA: TGCGCCAGCAGCCAAGACTTCAGGACAGCCGCCACAGATACGCAGTATTTT. Translated, it gives CASSQDFRTAATDTQYF.

The V gene is TRBV19, the J gene TRBJ1-6; D is undetermined. Per the germline V gene, CDR1 is LNHDA and CDR2 is SQIVND (reference sequence). With 7 bases removed from V and 7 bases from J, the gap between germline ends came to 11 bases. The CDR3 is 13 residues long. In DNA form, the CDR3 reads TGTGCCAGTAATACACAGTCCAATTCACCCCTCCACTTT. This codes for CASNTQSNSPLHF.

CDR3: CASSFYGGTYEQYF. DNA for the CDR3: TGTGCCAGCAGCTTTTATGGGGGGACCTACGAGCAGTACTTC. This chain joins TRBV5-6 and TRBJ2-7, with D possibly matching TRBD2 (6 bases). The CDR3 length is 14 residues. Germline-derived CDR1 and CDR2 are SGHDT and YYEEEE. V was cut by 2 bases and J by 2 bases, with 11 bases left in between.

The V call is TRBV2, the J call TRBJ1-2; TRBD1 is a possible D gene (6 bases). This CDR3 has 15 amino acids. The V and J ends lost 3 bases and 4 bases respectively, with 15 bases between them. Germline CDR1 is SNHLY and CDR2 is FYNNEI. CDR3 DNA sequence: TGTGCCAGCAGTGACCGAGAGCGCAGGGGCTATGGCTACACCTTC. Its translation is CASSDRERRGYGYTF. The full variable domain, in which reference TRBV2 and TRBJ1-2 provide the parts outside the CDR3, is EPEVTQTPSHQVTQMGQEVILRCVPISNHLYFYWYRQILGQKVEFLVSFYNNEISEKSEIFDDQFSVERPDGSNFTLKIRSTKLEDSAMYFCASSDRERRGYGYTFGSGTRLTVV.

The genes are TRBV5-6 and TRBJ1-2; D perhaps matches TRBD1 (5 bases). Germline lookup yields CDR1 SGHDT and CDR2 YYEEEE. The V end lost 1 base, the J end lost 2 bases, and 12 bases lay between the germline ends. The CDR3 runs to 15 residues. The CDR3 sequence: CASSLPLTDNYGYTF. Written as DNA, the CDR3 is TGTGCCAGCAGCTTGCCGCTGACAGACAACTATGGCTACACCTTC.

The rearrangement uses TRBV6-5 and TRBJ2-1; maybe TRBD2 (6 bases). There are 14 residues in the CDR3. Germline V gene lookup returns CDR1 MNHEY and CDR2 SVGAGI. V dropped 2 bases and J dropped 6 bases, with 11 bases sitting between them. The CDR3: CASSYRRGFNEQFF. DNA of the CDR3: TGTGCCAGCAGTTACAGGAGGGGCTTCAATGAGCAGTTCTTC.

The V call is TRBV11-2, the J call TRBJ1-1, with D possibly matching TRBD1 (5 bases). Per the germline V gene, CDR1 is SGHAT and CDR2 is FQNNGV. The CDR3 loop spans 15 amino acids. V dropped 1 base and J dropped 0 bases, with 9 bases sitting between them. In nucleotides, the CDR3 is TGTGCCAGCAGCTTAGCTTGGGGGGTGAACACTGAAGCTTTCTTT. It translates to CASSLAWGVNTEAFF. The full variable domain, with the rest looked up from reference TRBV11-2 and TRBJ1-1, is EAGVAQSPRYKIIEKRQSVAFWCNPISGHATLYWYQQILGQGPKLLIQFQNNGVVDDSQLPKDRFSAERLKGVDSTLKIQPAKLEDSAVYLCASSLAWGVNTEAFFGQGTRLTVV.

V is TRBV13 and J is TRBJ1-2; 7 bases align to TRBD1. Germline V gene sequence: CDR1 PRHDT, CDR2 FYEKMQ (reference sequence). V was clipped by 3 bases and J by 3 bases; unmatched bases: 13. The CDR3 sequence is 17 residues long. The CDR3 bases are TGTGCCAGCAGCTTTGACAGGGAAGGAGGTGGACACTATGGCTACACCTTC. This gives the protein CASSFDREGGGHYGYTF.

The chain recombines TRBV5-8 with TRBJ1-3, with D unresolved. The CDR3 totals 14 residues. V lost 1 base, J lost 4 bases, and 9 bases lay in between. Germline lookup yields CDR1 SGHTS and CDR2 YDEGEE. CDR3 sequence: CASSLSTLGNTIYF. CDR3 in DNA: TGTGCCAGCAGCTTGAGCACCCTCGGAAACACCATATATTTT.

This clone was counted between two and nine times. The chain combines TRBV23-1 with TRBJ1-2; D is uncertain. TRBV23-1 is designated an ORF whose function remains uncertain. This CDR3 has 18 amino acids. The ends were cut back, 2 bases at V and 2 bases at J, with 21 bases in the middle. The CDR3 DNA reads TGCGCCAGCAGTCAAAGGGAGGTGGGGTTTAGAGCGAACTATGGCTACACCTTC. Translating gives CASSQREVGFRANYGYTF.

The chain couples TRBV2 to TRBJ2-1; TRBD2 might be the D (6 bases). V was pared by 11 bases and J by 9 bases, with 20 bases between. This CDR3 is 13 amino acids long. The germline V gene encodes CDR1 SNHLY and CDR2 FYNNEI. The CDR3 coding sequence is TGTGCCCGCTCGTGGCGGGGCGTCGGTGAGCAGTTCTTC. This codes for CARSWRGVGEQFF.

The chain joins TRBV27 to TRBJ1-2, with a weak D call TRBD1 (6 bases). The CDR3 covers 13 residues. V was cut by 4 bases and J by 3 bases, with 9 bases left in between. Per germline, CDR1 MNHEY and CDR2 SMNVEV (reference sequence). The CDR3 is CASSSDRYYGYTF. The CDR3 nucleotides are TGTGCCAGCAGTTCCGACAGGTACTATGGCTACACCTTC.

This clone occurred a few times. The chain employs TRBV5-1 and TRBJ2-1, with 8 bases that match TRBD2. V shed 3 bases, J shed 0 bases, and the junction held 11 bases outside the gene matches. Germline-derived CDR1 and CDR2 are SGHRS and YFSETQ. This CDR3 region has 18 residues. CDR3 nucleotides: TGCGCCAGCAGCTCTGACCGCGGCGGGGGGAGCTCCTACAATGAGCAGTTCTTC. Translating it yields CASSSDRGGGSSYNEQFF.

This chain uses TRBV7-2 with TRBJ2-2; 7 bases map to TRBD1. The CDR3 loop spans 16 amino acids. The germline V gene has CDR1 SGHTA and CDR2 FQGNSA. After removal of 2 bases from V and 0 bases from J, the junction contained 3 bases not matched to a gene. The CDR3 sequence is CASSLYGTANTGELFF. CDR3 nucleotide sequence: TGTGCCAGCAGCTTATACGGGACAGCGAACACCGGGGAGCTGTTTTTT.

V gene TRBV9 combines with J gene TRBJ1-1; 7 bases align to TRBD1. CDR3 length: 14 amino acids. V was pared by 4 bases and J by 1 base, with 4 bases of the junction left unmatched. Per germline, CDR1 SGDLS and CDR2 YYNGEE. The CDR3 sequence: CASSPRTGNTEAFF. CDR3 sequence (DNA): TGTGCCAGCAGCCCCCGGACAGGGAACACTGAAGCTTTCTTT.

This clone was detected a few times. The chain employs TRBV5-6 and TRBJ2-6, with D tentatively TRBD1 (6 bases). The germline V gene encodes CDR1 SGHDT and CDR2 YYEEEE. V dropped 0 bases and J dropped 1 base, with 14 bases sitting between them. The CDR3 runs 18 residues. CDR3: CASSLGGTPLSGANVLTF. Written as DNA, the CDR3 is TGTGCCAGCAGCTTGGGGGGGACACCATTATCTGGGGCCAACGTCCTGACTTTC.

The V gene is TRBV7-3, the J gene TRBJ1-1, with 9 bases that match TRBD1. Germline V gene lookup returns CDR1 SGHTA and CDR2 FQGTGA. The ends lost 5 bases at V and 5 bases at J; junction bases unmatched: 9. This CDR3 has 15 residues. This CDR3 is CASSPRQGGGTEAFF. The DNA for the CDR3 is TGTGCCAGCAGCCCCAGACAGGGGGGGGGAACTGAAGCTTTCTTT. The whole variable domain, remainder taken from reference TRBV7-3 and TRBJ1-1, is GAGVSQTPSNKVTEKGKYVELRCDPISGHTALYWYRQSLGQGPEFLIYFQGTGAADDSGLPNDRFFAVRPEGSVSTLKIQRTERGDSAVYLCASSPRQGGGTEAFFGQGTRLTVV.

V usage is TRBV7-9 and J usage is TRBJ1-6; TRBD1 matches 7 bases. The CDR3 sequence is 14 residues long. Germline CDR1 and CDR2: SEHNR and FQNEAQ (reference sequence). V dropped 7 bases and J dropped 9; count of bases not matched to a gene: 9. The CDR3 protein is CASTFGTAPSPLHF. CDR3 in DNA: TGTGCCAGCACCTTCGGGACAGCACCTTCACCCCTCCACTTT.

This chain links TRBV5-1 with TRBJ1-1, with 11 bases matching TRBD1. There are 16 residues in the CDR3. CDR1 SGHRS and CDR2 YFSETQ come from the germline V gene. The J segment lost 0 bases and the V segment lost 4 bases, leaving 5 bases of the junction unmatched. CDR3: CASSTRTGGLNTEAFF. The DNA for the CDR3 is TGCGCCAGCAGCACTCGGACAGGGGGCCTGAACACTGAAGCTTTCTTT.

The chain has TRBV5-4 and TRBJ1-4; D might be TRBD1 (6 bases). CDR1 and CDR2 (germline): SGHNT, YYREEE (reference sequence). CDR3 length: 14 amino acids. The V and J ends lost 5 bases and 3 bases respectively, with 11 bases between them. As DNA, the CDR3 is TGTGCCAGCAGTCAACAGGGCCCTAATGAAAAACTGTTTTTT. Protein product: CASSQQGPNEKLFF.

The chain combines TRBV28 with TRBJ2-1; TRBD2 aligns across 16 bases. The junction had 11 bases not matched to a gene; V was cut back by 6 bases and J by 3 bases. Per germline, CDR1 MDHEN and CDR2 SYDVKM. This CDR3 comprises 19 residues. CDR3 DNA sequence: TGTGCCAGCAGCCAGATAGGGACTAGCGGGGGGGAGGTCTACAATGAGCAGTTCTTC. It translates to CASSQIGTSGGEVYNEQFF.

CDR3 region: CASSQDPSGGANEQFF. CDR3 bases: TGTGCCAGCAGCCAAGATCCTAGCGGGGGGGCCAATGAGCAGTTCTTC. The chain combines TRBV4-2 with TRBJ2-1, with 12 bases lining up with TRBD2. With V trimmed by 0 bases and J by 6 bases, 3 bases remained unmatched. The CDR3 loop spans 16 amino acids. Germline values: CDR1 LGHNA, CDR2 YNFKEQ.

V and J are TRBV4-1 and TRBJ1-3; D call uncertain. Germline V gene sequence: CDR1 MGHRA, CDR2 YSYEKL. The CDR3 totals 18 residues. Trimming pared 1 base from V and 0 bases from J, leaving 16 bases between. For the CDR3, the DNA is TGCGCCAGCAGCCAAGCGGGTGGTAGGATCGACTCTGGAAACACCATATATTTT. Protein: CASSQAGGRIDSGNTIYF.

The chain uses TRBV30 and TRBJ1-2; D unresolved. The length of the CDR3 is 13 residues. Per germline, CDR1 GTSNPN and CDR2 SVGIG (reference sequence). Trimming pared 3 bases from V and 8 bases from J, leaving 16 bases between. CDR3 protein: CAWREPRRMGYTF. Here the CDR3 DNA reads TGTGCCTGGAGAGAACCGCGCCGAATGGGCTACACCTTC. The full variable domain, rest sourced from reference TRBV30 and TRBJ1-2, is SQTIHQWPATLVQPVGSPLSLECTVEGTSNPNLYWYRQAAGRGLQLLFYSVGIGQISSEVPQNLSASRPQDRQFILSSKKLLLSDSGFYLCAWREPRRMGYTFGSGTRLTVV.